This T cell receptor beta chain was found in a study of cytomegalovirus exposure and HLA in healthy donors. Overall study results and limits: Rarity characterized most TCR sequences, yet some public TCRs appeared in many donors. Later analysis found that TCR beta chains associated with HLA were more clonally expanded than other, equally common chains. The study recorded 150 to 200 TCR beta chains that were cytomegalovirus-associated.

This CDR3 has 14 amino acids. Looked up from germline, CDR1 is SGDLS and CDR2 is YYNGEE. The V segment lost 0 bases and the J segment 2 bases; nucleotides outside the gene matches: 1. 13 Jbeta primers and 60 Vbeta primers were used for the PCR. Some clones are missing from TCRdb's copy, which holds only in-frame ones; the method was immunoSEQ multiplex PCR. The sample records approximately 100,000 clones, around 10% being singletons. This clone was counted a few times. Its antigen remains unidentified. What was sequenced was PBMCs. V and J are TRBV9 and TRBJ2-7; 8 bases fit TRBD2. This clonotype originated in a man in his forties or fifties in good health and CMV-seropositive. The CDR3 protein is CASSVVAGPYEQYF. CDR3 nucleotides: TGTGCCAGCAGCGTAGTAGCGGGACCCTACGAGCAGTACTTC.